These T cell receptor beta chains were read from a single sample in a study of blood T cell repertoires in COVID-19. The method was immunoSEQ multiplex PCR; TCRdb's version includes in-frame clones alone and lacks a portion of them. The table lists 18,000 or so clones, 75% to 95% of them singletons, with approximately 7.7% in the top ten. The material sequenced was peripheral blood. The receptors shown here come from a human donor in a cohort sampled during active COVID-19. Both conserved end residues are part of each CDR3. A D gene is named only where the DNA matches it firmly. Size is omitted from some rows. Given values are once, few, many or a class for expanded clones.

d_gene	v_gene	abundance	j_gene	CDR3nt	CDR3aa
TRBD1	TRBV2	-	TRBJ2-2	TGTGCCAGCTATAGGACAGGGCCGAACACCGGGGAGCTGTTTTTT	CASYRTGPNTGELFF
-	TRBV6-5	-	TRBJ1-1	TGTGCCAGCAGTTACTTAAGGGGGGGCGCGGAAGCTTTCTTT	CASSYLRGGAEAFF
-	TRBV30	-	TRBJ1-2	TGTGCCTGGAAAGAAGGAGGGAATTTGAGAGGCTACACCTTC	CAWKEGGNLRGYTF
TRBD1	TRBV5-1	once	TRBJ2-7	TGCGCCAGCAGCTGGCGGGACAGGAACGAGCAGTACTTC	CASSWRDRNEQYF
TRBD1	TRBV7-9	-	TRBJ1-1	TGTGCCAGCAGCTCGTCGGACAGGGAGGACACTGAAGCTTTCTTT	CASSSSDREDTEAFF
-	TRBV7-9	-	TRBJ2-1	TGTGCCAGCAGCATAAGTAGGGGGGAGCAGTTCTTC	CASSISRGEQFF
TRBD2	TRBV10-3	-	TRBJ2-1	TGTGCCATCAGTGGATGGGGACTAGCGGGGTACAATGAGCAGTTCTTC	CAISGWGLAGYNEQFF
-	TRBV6-2/TRBV6-3	once	TRBJ1-1	TGTGCCAGCAGCCCCCCCCACCGGTCCACTGAAGCTTTCTTT	CASSPPHRSTEAFF
TRBD2	TRBV4-3	-	TRBJ2-7	TGCGCCAGCAGCCGCCAAACTAGCGGGGGGCCGTACGAGCAGTACTTC	CASSRQTSGGPYEQYF
TRBD2	TRBV7-9	-	TRBJ2-2	TGTGCCAGCAGCCTGAAACTTCGACTAGCGGGAGGTATCGGGGAGCTGTTTTTT	CASSLKLRLAGGIGELFF
TRBD2	TRBV4-1	-	TRBJ2-1	TGCGCCAGCAGCCAAGAGGGAAGCGGGGCCTCCTACAATGAGCAGTTCTTC	CASSQEGSGASYNEQFF
-	TRBV7-2	-	TRBJ2-3	TGTGCCAGCAGTCCAGACCGGGGGTACACAGATACGCAGTATTTT	CASSPDRGYTDTQYF
-	TRBV6-5	-	TRBJ1-5	TGTGCCAGCAGTCCAGGGGCGGGCAATCAGCCCCAGCATTTT	CASSPGAGNQPQHF
-	TRBV13	once	TRBJ1-1	TGTGCCAGCAGCTTACGACTCGTACATGAAGCTTTCTTT	CASSLRLVHEAFF
-	TRBV28	-	TRBJ2-4	TGTGCCAGCAGTTTACGCGGGATACTCTTAGCCAAAAACATTCAGTACTTC	CASSLRGILLAKNIQYF
-	TRBV27	-	TRBJ2-7	TGTGCCAGTCAAAGCAGGGGCGAGCAGTACTTC	CASQSRGEQYF
-	TRBV6-2/TRBV6-3	-	TRBJ2-1	TGTGCCAGCAGCGAACGGCAGGGTTCCTACAATGAGCAGTTCTTC	CASSERQGSYNEQFF
TRBD2	TRBV10-3	-	TRBJ2-7	TGTGCCATCGGGACTAGCGCTTACGAGCAGTACTTC	CAIGTSAYEQYF
-	TRBV5-4	-	TRBJ1-6	TGTGCCAGCAGCTTTGCCCAAATAAGTGGCTCACCCCTCCACTTT	CASSFAQISGSPLHF
TRBD2	TRBV25-1	once	TRBJ2-1	TGTGCCAGCAGTGAACTCGGGACTAGTTTAGCCTACAATGAGCAGTTCTTC	CASSELGTSLAYNEQFF
TRBD2	TRBV10-3	few	TRBJ2-5	TGTGCCACCACTAGCGGGAGTGGGGAGACCCAGTACTTC	CATTSGSGETQYF
TRBD1	TRBV11-3	-	TRBJ2-7	TGTGCCAGCAGCCCCGGGACAGGCTTCTACGAGCAGTACTTC	CASSPGTGFYEQYF
-	TRBV5-1	-	TRBJ1-3	TGCGCCAGCAGCTCCGGCCAGGGCGAGAGAAACACCATATATTTT	CASSSGQGERNTIYF
-	TRBV6-2/TRBV6-3	-	TRBJ2-5	TGTGCCAGCAGTTACCGCGGCCGGATAGCGGATAAAGAGACCCAGTACTTC	CASSYRGRIADKETQYF
-	TRBV2	-	TRBJ2-7	TGTGCCAGCAGTCCGGAAGGGGGTTACTACGAGCAGTACTTC	CASSPEGGYYEQYF
-	TRBV5-1	-	TRBJ2-5	TGCGCCAGCAGCCCCGGGTACAATCCAGGGGACGCCCAAGAGACCCAGTACTTC	CASSPGYNPGDAQETQYF
TRBD2	TRBV7-6	-	TRBJ2-2	TGTGCCAGCAGCCCGCGGACTAGCGGGGGCACCGGGGAGCTGTTTTTT	CASSPRTSGGTGELFF
TRBD1	TRBV2	-	TRBJ1-2	TGTGCCAGCAGTGAAAGCCAGGGGGCTGGGGGCTACACCTTC	CASSESQGAGGYTF
TRBD2	TRBV11-3	-	TRBJ2-1	TGTGCCAGCAGCCCAGGGGGGCTAGCGGGGGCCGAGCAGTTCTTC	CASSPGGLAGAEQFF
TRBD1	TRBV9	-	TRBJ1-1	TGTGCCAGCAGCTCCCGGACAGGGCGAGCTTTCTTT	CASSSRTGRAFF
-	TRBV5-1	-	TRBJ1-3	TGCGCCAGCAGCCCCGGACAAGCCAACACCATATATTTT	CASSPGQANTIYF
TRBD1	TRBV4-2	-	TRBJ1-1	TGTGCCAGCAGCCAAGCCCGGACAGGGGGCACTGAAGCTTTCTTT	CASSQARTGGTEAFF
-	TRBV18	-	TRBJ1-2	TGTGCCAGCTCACCAGTCGGACCGGGACGGGACTATTATGGCTACACCTTC	CASSPVGPGRDYYGYTF
TRBD2	TRBV3-1/TRBV3-2	-	TRBJ2-4	TGTGCCAGCAGCAAGCGGGAGGGCCGAAACATTCAGTACTTC	CASSKREGRNIQYF
-	TRBV7-8	-	TRBJ2-5	TGTGCCAGCAGCCCCCAGGACCAAGAGACCCAGTACTTC	CASSPQDQETQYF
TRBD1	TRBV7-9	-	TRBJ1-5	TGTGCCAGCAGCGCCGACAGGGGTCAGCCCCAGCATTTT	CASSADRGQPQHF
TRBD2	TRBV7-2	-	TRBJ2-3	TGTGCCAGCAGCTTAGGTGCGGGGGGGCCGAGGGCAGATACGCAGTATTTT	CASSLGAGGPRADTQYF